This T cell receptor (beta chain) was sequenced for a study of control samples from healthy donors and cancer patients (dated by TCRdb to 2018 to 2021). Library preparation was by the immunoSEQ multiplex PCR assay. Imported from immuneACCESS, the table was reduced by TCRdb to in-frame sequences with V and J called. These copies leave out some clones; in studies compared against another copy, an unresolved V gene accounts for under half, and the cause of the remainder is not known. This sample lists about 140,000 clones; 80% to 90% were detected once. 8.7% of the sample lies in the top ten. Of note for this clone: The antigen it recognizes is unknown. No qualities accompany the bases; no much larger clone lies one base away.

After removal of 5 bases from V and 5 bases from J, the junction retains 6 bases not matched to a gene. Sequences LNHDA (CDR1) and SQIVND (CDR2) are obtained from the germline V gene (reference sequence). The CDR3, cysteine through phenylalanine, is 15 amino acids long. The sequence is cut down to CDR3 DNA, 45 bases in frame from base 1. This clonotype was obtained from a woman under 40 in good health. The sample taken for sequencing was blood. In this chain, TRBV19 is recombined with TRBJ2-2; TRBD1 matches 9 bases in the middle. Here the CDR3 is given as CASSPGQGYTGELFF. DNA sequence: TGTGCCAGTAGTCCGGGACAGGGATATACCGGGGAGCTGTTTTTT.